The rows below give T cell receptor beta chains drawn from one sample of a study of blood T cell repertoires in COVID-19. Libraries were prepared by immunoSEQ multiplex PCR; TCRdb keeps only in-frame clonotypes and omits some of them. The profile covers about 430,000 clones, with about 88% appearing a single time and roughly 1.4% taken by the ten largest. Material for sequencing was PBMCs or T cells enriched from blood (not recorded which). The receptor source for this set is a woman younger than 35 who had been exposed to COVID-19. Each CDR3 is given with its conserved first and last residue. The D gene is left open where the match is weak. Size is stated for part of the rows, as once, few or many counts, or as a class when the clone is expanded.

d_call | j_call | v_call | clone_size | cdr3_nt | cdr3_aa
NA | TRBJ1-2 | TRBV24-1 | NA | TGTGCCCGGGGGGTAAGGGGTGGCTACACCTTC | CARGVRGGYTF
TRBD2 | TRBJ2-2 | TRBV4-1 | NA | TGCGCCAGCAGCCAAGATAGTGGACTAGCGGCGAACACCGGGGAGCTGTTTTTT | CASSQDSGLAANTGELFF
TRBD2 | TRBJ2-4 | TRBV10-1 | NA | TGCGCCAGCAGTGAGGCGGATTTCTCTAGCGGACTAGCCAAAAACATTCAGTACTTC | CASSEADFSSGLAKNIQYF
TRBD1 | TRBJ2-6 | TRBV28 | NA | TGTGCCAGCACCCTAGGGACAGGGGGCGCGTGGGGGGCCAACGTCCTGACTTTC | CASTLGTGGAWGANVLTF
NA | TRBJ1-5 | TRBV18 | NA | TGTGCCAGCTCACCATTAGGAGTAAACAATCAGCCCCAGCATTTT | CASSPLGVNNQPQHF
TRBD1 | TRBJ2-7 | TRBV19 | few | TGTGCCAGTAGTATAGTAGACAGGGAATACGAGCAGTACTTC | CASSIVDREYEQYF
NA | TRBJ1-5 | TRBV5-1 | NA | TGCGCCAGCAGCCTAAACGGGGGACCGTCTGGCAATCAGCCCCAGCATTTT | CASSLNGGPSGNQPQHF
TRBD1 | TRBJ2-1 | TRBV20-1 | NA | TGCAGTGGGACAGGGTCTTATGAGCAGTTCTTC | CSGTGSYEQFF
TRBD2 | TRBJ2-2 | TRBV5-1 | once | TGCGCCAGCAGCCCGGGCGACAGGGTAGCGGGAGTTAGCACCGGGGAGCTGTTTTTT | CASSPGDRVAGVSTGELFF
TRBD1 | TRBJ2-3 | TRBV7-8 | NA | TGTGCCAGCAGCTTCGGGACAGGCCGACAAGGGGATACGCAGTATTTT | CASSFGTGRQGDTQYF
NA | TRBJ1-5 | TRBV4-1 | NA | TGCGCCAGCAGCCAGTCGCAGGGGATGAGCAATCAGCCCCAGCATTTT | CASSQSQGMSNQPQHF
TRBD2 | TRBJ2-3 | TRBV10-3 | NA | TGTGCCATCAGTGATACTAGCGGGAGGGGAAGTCCTAGCACAGATACGCAGTATTTT | CAISDTSGRGSPSTDTQYF
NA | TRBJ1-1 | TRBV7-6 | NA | TGTGCCAGCAGCTTAGAGTGGGGCCAGGCTAACACTGAAGCTTTCTTT | CASSLEWGQANTEAFF
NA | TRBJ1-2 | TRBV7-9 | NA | TGTGCCAGCAGCTCGGCCAGGGGTTATGGCTACACCTTC | CASSSARGYGYTF
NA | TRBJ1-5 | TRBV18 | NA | TGTGCCAGCTCGAAAGGGGGGGTGGGGCAGCCCCAGCATTTT | CASSKGGVGQPQHF
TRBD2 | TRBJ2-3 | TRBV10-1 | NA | TGCGCCAGCAGTGACCTCACTAGCGGGGCAGATACGCAGTATTTT | CASSDLTSGADTQYF
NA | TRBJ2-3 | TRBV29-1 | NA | TGCAGCGTTGAACGACAGGCTAGCACAGATACGCAGTATTTT | CSVERQASTDTQYF
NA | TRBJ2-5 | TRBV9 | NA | TGTGCCAGCAGCGTAGAGCTAGCCGGGGAGACCCAGTACTTC | CASSVELAGETQYF
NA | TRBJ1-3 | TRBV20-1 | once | TGCAGTGCTAGTTTGGCGAGGGCTGGAAACACCATATATTTT | CSASLARAGNTIYF
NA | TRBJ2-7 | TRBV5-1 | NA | TGCGCCAGCACCCTCGGCGGGGCCAATACTTACGAGCAGTACTTC | CASTLGGANTYEQYF
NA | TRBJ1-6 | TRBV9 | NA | TGTGCCAGCAGCGTAGGGGTAGCGGATGATTCACCCCTCCACTTT | CASSVGVADDSPLHF
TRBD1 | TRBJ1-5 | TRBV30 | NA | TGTGCCTGGAGTGTAGGGCAGGGGGCCAGTCAGCCCCAGCATTTT | CAWSVGQGASQPQHF
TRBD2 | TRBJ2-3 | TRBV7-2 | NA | TGTGCCAGCAGCTTAGACCTACTAGCGGATCACACAGATACGCAGTATTTT | CASSLDLLADHTDTQYF
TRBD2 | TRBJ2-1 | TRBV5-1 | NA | TGCGCCAGCAGCATGGGGCCGGGACTAGTGGGGGTCAATGAGCAGTTCTTC | CASSMGPGLVGVNEQFF
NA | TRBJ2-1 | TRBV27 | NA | TGTGCCAGCAGTTTTACAGGAGTCGGACAGTTCTTC | CASSFTGVGQFF
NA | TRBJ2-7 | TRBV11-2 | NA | TGTGCCAGCAGCTTAGCCCGGGAGTTCGTCAACGAGCAGTACTTC | CASSLAREFVNEQYF
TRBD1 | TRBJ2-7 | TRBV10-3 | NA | TGTGCCATCAGTGACCCGGCCGGGACAGGATACGAGCAGTACTTC | CAISDPAGTGYEQYF
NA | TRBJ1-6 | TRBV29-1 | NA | TGCAGCGTGGCAGATGGCGGCTATAATTCACCCCTCCACTTT | CSVADGGYNSPLHF
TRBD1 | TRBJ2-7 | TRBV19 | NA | TGTGCCAGTAGCATAGCTGGACAGGGGGCCTACGAGCAGTACTTC | CASSIAGQGAYEQYF
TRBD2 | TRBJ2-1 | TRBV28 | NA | TGTGCCAGCAGTTTAGAGCCGGGACTAGCGCCGCACAATGAGCAGTTCTTC | CASSLEPGLAPHNEQFF
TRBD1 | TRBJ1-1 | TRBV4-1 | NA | TGCGCCAGCAGCCAAGATTCTCCAGGGGGCCCTAAAAGTGAAGCTTTCTTT | CASSQDSPGGPKSEAFF
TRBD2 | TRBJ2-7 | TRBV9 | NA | TGTGCCAGCAGCGTAGCGGCAGCGGGAGTGTACGAGCAGTACTTC | CASSVAAAGVYEQYF
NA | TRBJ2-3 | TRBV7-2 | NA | TGTGCCAGCAGCTTCGGCGGGGTTGATACGCAGTATTTT | CASSFGGVDTQYF
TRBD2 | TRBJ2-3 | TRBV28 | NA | TGTGCCAGCAGTTTGTTTGGAAATAGCGGGAGGGTTACAGATACGCAGTATTTT | CASSLFGNSGRVTDTQYF
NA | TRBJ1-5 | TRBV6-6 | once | TGTGCCAGCAGTTACGGGGCAGGATACAATCAGCCCCAGCATTTT | CASSYGAGYNQPQHF
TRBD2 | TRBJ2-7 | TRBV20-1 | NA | TGCAGTGCTAGTTTGTTGACGGGAGGGAGGTACGAGCAGTACTTC | CSASLLTGGRYEQYF
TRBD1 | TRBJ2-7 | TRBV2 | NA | TGTGCCAGCAGTCTGGGGACAGGGAACCACGAGCAGTACTTC | CASSLGTGNHEQYF
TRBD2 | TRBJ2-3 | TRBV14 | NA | TGTGCCAGCAGCCAAGACGTTAGCGGGAGGACTCTCACAGATACGCAGTATTTT | CASSQDVSGRTLTDTQYF
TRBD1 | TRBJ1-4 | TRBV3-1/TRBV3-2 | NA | TGTGCCAGCAGCCGAGACAGGGGCGGCTATAATGAAAAACTGTTTTTT | CASSRDRGGYNEKLFF
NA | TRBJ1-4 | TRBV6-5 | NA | TGTGCCACCACGAGAAGGGGAAATGAAAAACTGTTTTTT | CATTRRGNEKLFF
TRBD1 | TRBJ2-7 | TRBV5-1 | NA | TGCGCCAGCAGCTCCGATGACAGGGTAGGCGAGCAGTACTTC | CASSSDDRVGEQYF
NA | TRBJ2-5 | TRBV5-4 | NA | TGTGCCAGCAGCTTGGTTGGTAGCCGAGAGACCCAGTACTTC | CASSLVGSRETQYF
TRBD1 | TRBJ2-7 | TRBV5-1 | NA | TGCGCCAGCAGCTGGGATGGGACAGGGGAGCAGTACTTC | CASSWDGTGEQYF
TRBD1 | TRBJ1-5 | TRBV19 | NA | TGTGCCAGTGAGGACAGGGGTTACCAGCCCCAGCATTTT | CASEDRGYQPQHF
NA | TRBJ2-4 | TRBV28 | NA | TGTGCCAGCCTTGGACAGCTTGGGTCCAAAAACATTCAGTACTTC | CASLGQLGSKNIQYF
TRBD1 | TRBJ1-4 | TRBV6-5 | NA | TGTGCCAGCAGGAAACAGGGGTCAGAAGAAAAACTGTTTTTT | CASRKQGSEEKLFF
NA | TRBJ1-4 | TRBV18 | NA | TGTGCCAGCTCACCAACAGTATCGATAGGCGATGAAAAACTGTTTTTT | CASSPTVSIGDEKLFF
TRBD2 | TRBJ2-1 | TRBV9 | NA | TGTGCCAGCAGCGTAGCCGGGACTAGTGCCTACAATGAGCAGTTCTTC | CASSVAGTSAYNEQFF
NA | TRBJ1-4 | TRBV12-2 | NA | TGTGCAAGTCGCTTAGCACAGGGAAGGGGGCAGGAGGAAAAACTGTTTTTT | CASRLAQGRGQEEKLFF
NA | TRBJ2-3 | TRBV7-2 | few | TGTGCCAGCAGCTTACGCGGGGCCCCCACAGATACGCAGTATTTT | CASSLRGAPTDTQYF
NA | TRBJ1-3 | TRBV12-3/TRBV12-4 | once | TGTGCCAGCAAGGTACAGTCTGGAAACACCATATATTTT | CASKVQSGNTIYF
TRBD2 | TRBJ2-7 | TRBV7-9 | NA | TGTGCCAGCAGCTTAGCGGGACTAGCCTCCTACGAGCAGTACTTC | CASSLAGLASYEQYF
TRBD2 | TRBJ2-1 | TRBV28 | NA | TGTGCCAGCAGGACTAGCGGGAGAAACAATGAGCAGTTCTTC | CASRTSGRNNEQFF
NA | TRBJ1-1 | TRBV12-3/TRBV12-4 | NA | TGTGCCAGCAGTTTCGGACAGAACACTGAAGCTTTCTTT | CASSFGQNTEAFF
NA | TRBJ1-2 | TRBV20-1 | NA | TGCAGTGCGATTATGCGCTATGGCTACACCTTC | CSAIMRYGYTF
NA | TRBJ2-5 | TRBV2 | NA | TGTGCCAGCAGAAAAGACAGAAACCAAGAGACCCAGTACTTC | CASRKDRNQETQYF
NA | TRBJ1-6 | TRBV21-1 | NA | TGTGCCAGCAGCAAAACGTCCGGGGAGATTAATTCACCCCTCCACTTT | CASSKTSGEINSPLHF
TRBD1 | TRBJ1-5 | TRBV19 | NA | TGTGCCAGTCGTAAAGACAGGGGCCCCTATAGCAATCAGCCCCAGCATTTT | CASRKDRGPYSNQPQHF
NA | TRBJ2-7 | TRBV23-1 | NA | TGCGCCAGCAGTCAAGGAGGGTGTACTCCGTTCGGGCCTCGCTACGAGCAGTACTTC | CASSQGGCTPFGPRYEQYF
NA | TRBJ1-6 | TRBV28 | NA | TGTGCCAGCAGCCAAGACAGAGAGAATAATTCACCCCTCCACTTT | CASSQDRENNSPLHF